A single sample gave rise to the 9 T cell receptor beta chains below, sequenced in a study of monozygotic twins with inflammatory bowel disease. TCRdb reprocessed the 5' RACE reads; each CDR3 protein has one entry and no DNA is given. The table for this sample gives over 110,000 distinct CDR3 sequences. Material for sequencing was blood. The receptors were sampled from a human donor with ulcerative colitis or Crohn's disease, or a healthy co-twin of an affected twin (not recorded which).

This chain links TRBV9 with TRBJ1-3; TCRdb's D gene call, TRBD1, goes unchecked for lack of DNA. The CDR3 runs 14 residues. Germline CDR1 is SGDLS and CDR2 is YYNGEE. The CDR3 here is CASSVGWRGNTIYF.

The chain couples TRBV20-1 to TRBJ1-6; TCRdb's assignment of TRBD1 cannot be checked, as there is no DNA. CDR3 length: 16 residues. Germline lookup yields CDR1 DFQATT and CDR2 SNEGSKA (reference sequence). The CDR3 sequence is CSASPGTSSYNSPLHF.

The rearrangement joins TRBV3-1 to TRBJ2-3; TCRdb outputs TRBD2, but without DNA this stays unchecked. Germline CDR1 reads LGHDT; CDR2 reads YNNKEL (reference sequence). This CDR3 has 15 residues. CDR3 sequence: CASGTSGGPTDTQYF.

The chain couples TRBV6-1 to TRBJ1-4; without DNA, the TCRdb call of TRBD1 cannot be checked. The germline CDR1 and CDR2 sequences are MNHNS and SASEGT. The CDR3 has 16 amino acids. CDR3 region: CASSDPWRATNEKLFF.

CDR3 protein: CASRSPKSGKISNQPQHF. The chain recombines TRBV6-2 or TRBV6-3 with TRBJ1-5; TCRdb's D gene call, TRBD1, goes unchecked for lack of DNA. Germline-derived CDR1 and CDR2 are MNHEY and SVGEGT. This CDR3 is built from 18 residues.

V gene TRBV29-1 combines with J gene TRBJ1-1. Germline V gene sequence: CDR1 SQVTM, CDR2 ANQGSEA. This CDR3 is 13 amino acids long. CDR3 loop: CSVRRALSTEAFF.

The chain joins TRBV4-2 to TRBJ1-5. This CDR3 contains 15 residues. Germline assignment: CDR1 LGHNA and CDR2 YNFKEQ. The CDR3 region is CASSGGGGGNQPQHF.

The chain has TRBV19 and TRBJ2-5; checking the TCRdb D call of TRBD2 is not possible without DNA. This CDR3 is 12 amino acids long. CDR1 and CDR2 from the germline V gene are LNHDA and SQIVND (reference sequence). CDR3 amino acids: CASHDPSETQYF. Filled out from reference TRBV19 and TRBJ2-5, the complete variable domain reads DGGITQSPKYLFRKEGQNVTLSCEQNLNHDAMYWYRQDPGQGLRLIYYSQIVNDFQKGDIAEGYSVSREKKESFPLTVTSAQKNPTAFYLCASHDPSETQYFGPGTRLLVL.

The rearrangement joins TRBV5-1 to TRBJ1-5. This CDR3 region has 13 residues. CDR1 and CDR2 from the germline V gene are SGHRS and YFSETQ. CDR3: CASSLASNQPQHF.